This is a list of T cell receptor beta chains from one sample in a study of T-cell memory formation after mild COVID-19. One entry per CDR3 protein, called by TCRdb with MiXCR from the 5' RACE reads. This sample has roughly 130,000 distinct CDR3 sequences, with about 6% found just once. Sequenced: PBMCs or a T cell subset sorted from them (not recorded which). The source of these receptors is an adult woman who had mild COVID-19 (a few samples of this study predate the infection). Cell type and time point are not known. The conserved cysteine and the conserved F or W are not part of the CDR3 here. Clone size is stated in some rows and not others, as once, few, many or a class when expanded.

J,size,V,CDR3
TRBJ2-1,many,TRBV20-1,SAPRTGMRYNEQF
TRBJ2-2,few,TRBV6-2/TRBV6-3,ASIKDRGTGELF
TRBJ1-2,NA,TRBV4-1,SSSQDSVRNYGYT
TRBJ1-1,many,TRBV29-1,SVYGGNTEAF
TRBJ2-7,many,TRBV30,AWSSPGLASYEQY
TRBJ2-1,many,TRBV5-1,ASSSDTSGGAYNEQF
TRBJ2-3,many,TRBV7-3,ASSLRGRAGATDTQY
TRBJ2-3,few,TRBV24-1,ATSDSTGPSTDTQY
TRBJ2-7,NA,TRBV5-1,ASSQDGNYEQY
TRBJ2-1,NA,TRBV5-1,ASSQTGERYNEQF
TRBJ2-1,NA,TRBV18,ASSPTAGAMSEQF
TRBJ1-1,few,TRBV20-1,SARGDTEAF
TRBJ2-1,few,TRBV3-1,ASSRRNNEQF
TRBJ2-1,few,TRBV7-2,ASSTRLADSSYNEQF
TRBJ2-7,many,TRBV20-1,SARVGTGGYEQY
TRBJ1-1,many,TRBV4-3,ASSHGVGQRGTEAF
TRBJ1-1,few,TRBV10-3,AISNGQNTEAF
TRBJ1-2,few,TRBV6-5,ASRRWDYGYT
TRBJ2-7,NA,TRBV4-1,ASSRGLAGYEQY
TRBJ2-7,many,TRBV18,ASSPRQGPYEQY
TRBJ2-1,many,TRBV20-1,SARDGTSGTNEQF
TRBJ2-1,many,TRBV12-3/TRBV12-4,ASRSPGGSGNEQF
TRBJ2-2,many,TRBV18,ASSPVANTGELF
TRBJ1-3,few,TRBV18,ASSPGGPGNTIY
TRBJ1-2,NA,TRBV12-3/TRBV12-4,ASSLVNLYGYT
TRBJ2-7,few,TRBV3-1,ASSQGQWDRPYEQY
TRBJ2-2,many,TRBV5-6,ASSWAGTGELF
TRBJ2-7,many,TRBV18,ASSPNPGSNPYEQY
TRBJ2-7,few,TRBV5-1,ASGQTHRGEQY
TRBJ2-3,NA,TRBV19,ASSPSSESDTQY
TRBJ1-2,few,TRBV11-3,ASSYKALYGYT
TRBJ1-1,few,TRBV20-1,SVRSPGTEAF
TRBJ2-7,many,TRBV4-2,ASSQDLAGGLSSGEQY
TRBJ2-1,few,TRBV29-1,SVSDRGKYNEQF
TRBJ2-5,many,TRBV5-1,ASSLTRVQETQY
TRBJ2-3,many,TRBV5-1,ASSYSGGHRTDTQY
TRBJ2-3,few,TRBV4-1,ASSQVGPTTDTQY
TRBJ1-2,NA,TRBV12-3/TRBV12-4,ASSYLGQQGYT
TRBJ1-2,few,TRBV7-2,ASSLGQTDYGYT
TRBJ2-3,many,TRBV7-3,ASSPAGGTTDTQY
TRBJ2-7,many,TRBV12-3/TRBV12-4,ASRGTLGQY
TRBJ2-3,few,TRBV12-3/TRBV12-4,ASSLALFGTDTQY
TRBJ2-1,few,TRBV12-3/TRBV12-4,ASSLGGSGNNEQF
TRBJ2-2,many,TRBV12-3/TRBV12-4,ASTRRRTGVIPANTGELF
TRBJ2-2,NA,TRBV5-1,ASSLTSGGDTGELF
TRBJ2-3,NA,TRBV5-1,ASSIGGARTDTQY
TRBJ2-1,many,TRBV11-3,ASSLESSSYNEQF
TRBJ1-6,few,TRBV15,ATSREVGGSEPLH
TRBJ1-1,NA,TRBV4-2,ASSQEGGGEAF
TRBJ2-1,many,TRBV5-1,ASSLVPLPAEQF
TRBJ2-1,few,TRBV3-1,ASSQAGREF
TRBJ2-1,NA,TRBV12-3/TRBV12-4,ASSQWTGGLHEQF
TRBJ2-1,few,TRBV9,ASSRDGTPFYEQF
TRBJ1-1,medium-sized,TRBV5-5,ASSRPGRELDTEAF
TRBJ2-7,NA,TRBV4-1,ASSHHGTSADEQY
TRBJ2-3,many,TRBV20-1,SARSLAQSDTQY